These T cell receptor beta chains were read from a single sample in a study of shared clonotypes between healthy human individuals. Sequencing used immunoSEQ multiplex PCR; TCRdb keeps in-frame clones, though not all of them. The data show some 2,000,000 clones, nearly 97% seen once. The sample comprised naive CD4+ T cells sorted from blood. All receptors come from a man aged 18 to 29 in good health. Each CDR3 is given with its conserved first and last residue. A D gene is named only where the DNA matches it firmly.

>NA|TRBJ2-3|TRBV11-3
CASRPRGPHDRTQYF
TGTGCCAGCAGGCCCCGGGGGCCGCATGATCGTACGCAGTATTTT
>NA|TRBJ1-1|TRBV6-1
CASSEGGGRAEAFF
TGTGCCAGCAGTGAAGGTGGGGGGAGGGCTGAAGCTTTCTTT
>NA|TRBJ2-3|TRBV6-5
CASSYGAGMNTQYF
TGTGCCAGCAGTTACGGGGCAGGGATGAATACGCAGTATTTT
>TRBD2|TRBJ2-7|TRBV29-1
CSVEDRSGKHYEQYF
TGCAGCGTTGAAGATCGAAGCGGGAAGCACTACGAGCAGTACTTC
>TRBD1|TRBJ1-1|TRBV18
CASSPGQGGTEAFF
TGTGCCAGCTCACCCGGACAGGGAGGGACTGAAGCTTTCTTT
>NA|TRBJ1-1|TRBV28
CASSSDRPNTEAFF
TGTGCCAGCAGCTCCGACAGGCCGAACACTGAAGCTTTCTTT
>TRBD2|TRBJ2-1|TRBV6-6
CASTPIGGANEQFF
TGTGCCAGCACCCCGATCGGGGGGGCTAATGAGCAGTTCTTC
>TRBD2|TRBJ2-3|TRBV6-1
CASSPGTSLTDTQYF
TGTGCCAGCAGCCCCGGGACTAGTTTGACAGATACGCAGTATTTT
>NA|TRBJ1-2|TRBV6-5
CASSYSVPGAYGYTF
TGTGCCAGCAGTTACTCGGTTCCGGGGGCCTATGGCTACACCTTC
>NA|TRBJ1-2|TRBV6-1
CASSDPRGLNYGYTF
TGTGCCAGCAGTGACCCGAGGGGGTTGAACTATGGCTACACCTTC
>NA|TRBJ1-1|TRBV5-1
CASSRIGLETEAFF
TGCGCCAGCAGCCGAATAGGGTTAGAGACTGAAGCTTTCTTT
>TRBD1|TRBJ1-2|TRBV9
CASSVGTGSYGYTF
TGTGCCAGCAGCGTGGGGACAGGATCCTATGGCTACACCTTC